The 5 T cell receptor beta chains given below trace back to one sample, sequenced in a study of siplizumab effects on memory and regulatory T cells. Sequencing used immunoSEQ multiplex PCR; TCRdb keeps in-frame clones, though not all of them. The sample lists roughly 120,000 clones, around 94% occurring once. Material: non-Treg CD4+ T cells sorted from blood. These TCRs come from a human donor in good health.

This chain joins TRBV18 and TRBJ2-7; TRBD2 matches 7 bases. CDR3 length: 13 residues. Germline V gene data show CDR1 as KGHSH and CDR2 as LQKENI. With V trimmed by 6 bases and J by 6 bases, 8 bases remained unmatched. The CDR3 DNA is TGTGCCAGCTCTACCCAGCGGGACGGCGAGCAGTACTTC. Protein sequence: CASSTQRDGEQYF.

This chain uses TRBV15 with TRBJ1-4; D unresolved. The V gene lost 0 bases and the J gene lost 7 bases, with 15 bases spanning the gap. CDR1 LNHNV and CDR2 YYDKDF come from the germline V gene (reference sequence). The CDR3 length is 16 residues. The CDR3 DNA follows: TGTGCCACCAGCAGAGATAGGCTCACCCGGGGTGAAAAACTGTTTTTT. It translates to CATSRDRLTRGEKLFF.

This rearrangement joins TRBV18 to TRBJ1-1; the D gene is possibly TRBD1 (5 bases). There are 13 residues in the CDR3. The V gene lost 4 bases and the J gene lost 1 base, with 7 bases spanning the gap. The germline gives CDR1 KGHSH, CDR2 LQKENI. CDR3 nucleotide sequence: TGTGCCAGCTCACGGGACCAGAACACTGAAGCTTTCTTT. Translated: CASSRDQNTEAFF.

The rearrangement uses TRBV27 and TRBJ2-5, with 9 positions matching TRBD1. The germline V gene encodes CDR1 MNHEY and CDR2 SMNVEV (reference sequence). The length of the CDR3 is 15 residues. The trim removed 4 bases at V and 5 bases at J, leaving 8 bases unmatched. The CDR3 reads CASSYITGGGETQYF. In nucleotides, the CDR3 is TGTGCCAGCAGTTATATCACAGGGGGCGGTGAGACCCAGTACTTC.

Only a few counts were recorded for this clone. V is TRBV6-5 and J is TRBJ2-3, with D maybe TRBD1 (6 bases). The CDR3 loop spans 15 amino acids. Germline V gene sequence: CDR1 MNHEY, CDR2 SVGAGI. Trimming stripped 0 bases from V and 1 base from J, with 8 bases between. Here the CDR3 reads CASSYSTGRTDTQYF. In nucleotides, the CDR3 is TGTGCCAGCAGTTACTCGACAGGCCGCACAGATACGCAGTATTTT.